This T cell receptor (beta chain) originates from a study of OX40 agonist ivuxolimab in advanced cancers. For the study at large: Earlier treatment with anti-PD-1, anti-PD-L1 or anti-CTLA-4 was permitted, and around 36% had received some.

This clone was recorded a few times. Its specificity is not known. General study findings and limits: Low levels of normalized T-cell clonal expansion also appeared in some nonresponders. At doses 0.1 to 3.0 mg/kg, CD4+ and CD8+ clones expanded.

Generated by immunoSEQ multiplex PCR, the TCRdb table keeps only in-frame clones and is missing some. This sample has about 48,000 clones, with roughly 81% found just once. The sequences come from CD4+ or CD8+ T cells sorted from blood, collected in a trial of the OX40 agonist ivuxolimab. The clonotype originates from an adult with an advanced solid tumor such as melanoma, head and neck, liver or kidney cancer.

The CDR3 sequence is CASSLVEGRSNQPQHF. In DNA, the CDR3 is TGTGCCAGCAGCTTAGTCGAAGGCAGGAGCAATCAGCCCCAGCATTTT. The rearrangement joins TRBV7-2 to TRBJ1-5, with D hard to call. Trimming cost V 1 base and J 1 base, with 11 bases left between them. Germline V lookup: CDR1 SGHTA, CDR2 FQGNSA. There are 16 residues in the CDR3.